The clone carrying this TCR beta chain was recorded a few times. TCRdb re-analysed the reads in MiXCR, keeping a single row per CDR3 protein. The sample carries roughly 720,000 distinct CDR3 sequences, roughly 36% recorded once. The sample comes from a study of T cell repertoires in cytomegalovirus infection. Germline V gene data show CDR1 as MNHNS and CDR2 as SASEGT. V trimming: 5 bases; J trimming: 5 bases; junction bases outside the gene matches: 8. This CDR3 has 14 amino acids. The chain carries TRBV6-1 and TRBJ2-5, with 7 bases aligning to TRBD1. What was sequenced was PBMCs. The sequence came from a human donor in good health (CMV status not recorded). Some clones in this sample may be carry-over from other donors' samples. CDR3 sequence (DNA): TGTGCCAGCAGTTATGAGGGGGCATGGGAGACCCAGTACTTC. It codes for CASSYEGAWETQYF.